A single sample gave rise to the 21 T cell receptor beta chains below, sequenced in a study of blood T cell repertoires in COVID-19. This table comes from immunoSEQ multiplex PCR, and its TCRdb copy is limited to in-frame clones, with some not included. The sample gives 70,000 to 90,000 clones, around 80% of which show up once; over 15% is in the top ten. Sequencing used peripheral blood. These receptors all come from an older woman with acute or convalescent COVID-19.

This clone has just one count. The CDR3, as DNA: TGTGCCAGCAGTTTATTGACAGGGGTCAACCTTAATCAGCCCCAGCATTTT. Translation: CASSLLTGVNLNQPQHF. The chain is built from TRBV27 and TRBJ1-5, with TRBD1 identical over 8 bases. The CDR3 consists of 17 residues. Germline CDR1 is MNHEY and CDR2 is SMNVEV (reference sequence). Unmatched junction bases numbered 9, after V lost 1 base and J lost 4 bases.

This chain connects TRBV2 to TRBJ1-1; the match to TRBD1 covers 7 bases. V lost 7 bases to trimming and J lost 0 bases; unmatched junction nucleotides: 5. CDR1 and CDR2 (germline): SNHLY, FYNNEI. The CDR3 has 14 residues. As DNA, the CDR3 is TGTGCCAGCACTACGACAGGGCTGAACACTGAAGCTTTCTTT. Its protein product is CASTTTGLNTEAFF. Using reference TRBV2 and TRBJ1-1 for the parts outside the CDR3, the full variable domain is EPEVTQTPSHQVTQMGQEVILRCVPISNHLYFYWYRQILGQKVEFLVSFYNNEISEKSEIFDDQFSVERPDGSNFTLKIRSTKLEDSAMYFCASTTTGLNTEAFFGQGTRLTVV.

V is TRBV7-2 and J is TRBJ1-5, with TRBD1 as a possible D gene (5 bases). The CDR3 is made up of 15 amino acids. CDR1 is SGHTA and CDR2 is FQGNSA in the germline V gene. Trimming cost V 1 base and J 0 bases, with 7 bases left between them. The CDR3 protein is CASSLGDSSNQPQHF. Written as DNA, the CDR3 is TGTGCCAGCAGCTTAGGAGACAGTAGCAATCAGCCCCAGCATTTT. The whole variable domain, filled in from reference TRBV7-2 and TRBJ1-5, reads GAGVSQSPSNKVTEKGKDVELRCDPISGHTALYWYRQSLGQGLEFLIYFQGNSAPDKSGLPSDRFSAERTGGSVSTLTIQRTQQEDSAVYLCASSLGDSSNQPQHFGDGTRLSIL.

The chain joins TRBV3-1 (or the pseudogene TRBV3-2) to TRBJ2-5; the match to TRBD1 covers 7 bases. V dropped 4 bases and J dropped 3; count of bases not matched to a gene: 8. There are 15 residues in the CDR3. The germline CDR1 and CDR2 sequences are LGHDT and YNNKEL (reference sequence). CDR3 sequence reads: CASSLRTGPKETQYF. The CDR3 DNA sequence: TGTGCCAGCAGCCTCCGGACAGGACCGAAAGAGACCCAGTACTTC.

V and J are TRBV5-6 and TRBJ1-6; a possible D gene is TRBD1 (5 bases). V lost 6 bases and J 3 bases, leaving 13 bases between the germline ends. Per the germline V gene, CDR1 is SGHDT and CDR2 is YYEEEE. The CDR3 runs 15 residues. DNA of the CDR3: TGTGCCAGCAAGGTGGGGCCTTTCTATAATTCACCCCTCCACTTT. Translating it yields CASKVGPFYNSPLHF.

The chain couples TRBV7-2 to TRBJ2-3, with D possibly matching TRBD2 (5 bases). Trimming took 1 base from V and 4 from J, leaving 12 bases between them. The CDR3 loop spans 15 amino acids. Per the germline V gene, CDR1 is SGHTA and CDR2 is FQGNSA. CDR3 loop: CASSLGLGSADTQYF. In nucleotides, the CDR3 is TGTGCCAGCAGCTTAGGGTTAGGGAGCGCAGATACGCAGTATTTT.

The V and J genes are TRBV5-5 and TRBJ2-2; 12 bases line up with TRBD2. The V gene end was trimmed by 2 bases and the J gene end by 3 bases; junction bases not matched to a gene: 5. The CDR3 loop spans 17 amino acids. Germline V CDR1 and CDR2: SGHKS, YYEKEE (reference sequence). The chain's CDR3 is CASSFPSGGADTGELFF. DNA of the CDR3: TGTGCCAGCAGCTTTCCTAGCGGGGGGGCGGACACCGGGGAGCTGTTTTTT.

This clone was detected only once. The CDR3 loop reads CASSYGQDYGYTF. For the CDR3, the DNA is TGTGCCAGCAGTTACGGACAGGACTATGGCTACACCTTC. The chain combines TRBV6-2 or TRBV6-3 with TRBJ1-2; the match to TRBD1 covers 7 bases. This CDR3 has 13 residues. V shed 2 bases and J 3 bases; nucleotides not matched to a gene: 0. CDR1 is MNHEY, CDR2 SVGEGT, per germline.

The genes are TRBV5-1 and TRBJ1-1, with D unresolved. The V end was cut by 1 base, the J end by 7 bases, with 11 bases between. The CDR3 has 13 amino acids. Germline assignment: CDR1 SGHRS and CDR2 YFSETQ. CDR3 coding DNA: TGCGCCAGCAGCTTGAACCGGTACAGTGAAGCTTTCTTT. This gives the protein CASSLNRYSEAFF.

This chain connects TRBV28 to TRBJ2-3; perhaps TRBD2 as D (6 bases). Trimming took off 2 bases at V and 4 bases at J, with 10 bases between the two ends. This CDR3 comprises 14 residues. Germline V lookup: CDR1 MDHEN, CDR2 SYDVKM. Here the CDR3 reads CASSLGGFADTQYF. The CDR3 nucleotides are TGTGCCAGCAGTTTAGGGGGGTTTGCAGATACGCAGTATTTT.

In its sample, this clone was seen a few times. The chain is built from TRBV3-1 (or the pseudogene TRBV3-2) and TRBJ1-1; D gene uncertain. This CDR3 region has 12 residues. The V end lost 1 base, the J end lost 11 bases, and 11 bases lay between the germline ends. Germline assignment: CDR1 LGHDT and CDR2 YNNKEL (reference sequence). The CDR3 is CASSQGGVGAFF. The CDR3 bases are TGTGCCAGCAGCCAAGGCGGGGTCGGGGCTTTCTTT.

V and J are TRBV6-5 and TRBJ1-2; possible D gene TRBD1, 5 bases. V dropped 2 bases and J dropped 4 bases, with 11 bases sitting between them. Germline loops: CDR1 MNHEY, CDR2 SVGAGI. CDR3 length: 14 amino acids. The CDR3 DNA reads TGTGCCAGCAGTTACACCCACAGGACCTATGGCTACACCTTC. This encodes CASSYTHRTYGYTF.

The chain combines TRBV6-5 with TRBJ2-1, with 7 bases matching TRBD1. Germline CDR1 MNHEY, CDR2 SVGAGI. V shed 4 bases, J shed 2 bases, and the junction held 5 bases outside the gene matches. The CDR3 totals 15 residues. The CDR3 DNA is TGTGCCAGCAGTTTCCAGGGGGTTCCCTACAATGAGCAGTTCTTC. It yields the protein CASSFQGVPYNEQFF.

The chain couples TRBV28 to TRBJ2-7; D perhaps matches TRBD1 (6 bases). Germline V gives CDR1 MDHEN, CDR2 SYDVKM. CDR3 length: 14 residues. V lost 1 base to trimming and J lost 9 bases, with 16 bases between them. The CDR3 loop reads CASSLSGTGIGQYF. CDR3 DNA: TGTGCCAGCAGTTTATCGGGAACAGGGATAGGGCAGTACTTC.

The rearrangement joins TRBV10-3 to TRBJ2-7; 10 bases agree with TRBD2. This CDR3 is built from 17 residues. The germline V gene encodes CDR1 ENHRY and CDR2 SYGVKD. Trimming removed 3 bases from V and 1 base from J; junction bases left unmatched: 9. For the CDR3, the DNA is TGTGCCATCAGTGACAATTTGGTAGCGGGGGGTTCCTACGAGCAGTACTTC. Amino acid sequence: CAISDNLVAGGSYEQYF.

In its sample, this clone ranks as medium-sized. This rearrangement joins TRBV12-5 to TRBJ1-3, with 10 bases that match TRBD1. CDR3 size: 15 residues. Germline loops: CDR1 LGHNT, CDR2 FRNRAP. Trimming at V came to 4 bases and at J to 2 bases, leaving 2 bases not matched to a gene. Here the CDR3 reads CASGWGQGTGNTIYF. CDR3 nucleotides: TGTGCTAGTGGTTGGGGACAGGGGACTGGAAACACCATATATTTT.

The chain is built from TRBV24-1 and TRBJ1-5, with TRBD1 matching over 10 bases. Germline-derived CDR1 and CDR2 are KGHDR and SFDVKD. The V gene end was trimmed by 3 bases and the J gene end by 5 bases; junction bases not matched to a gene: 15. CDR3 size: 19 residues. The CDR3: CATSDRRRTTGGFHQPQHF. The CDR3 DNA is TGTGCCACCAGTGATCGTAGACGGACGACAGGGGGCTTTCATCAGCCCCAGCATTTT.

The chain has TRBV6-2 or TRBV6-3 and TRBJ2-4, with D possibly being TRBD2 (7 bases). The V and J ends lost 5 bases and 8 bases respectively, with 10 bases between them. Germline V lookup: CDR1 MNHEY, CDR2 SVGEGT. The CDR3 is made up of 12 amino acids. The CDR3 region has the DNA TGTGCCAGCAGTCGGGGGGCGGACATTCAGTACTTC. It is translated as CASSRGADIQYF.

This chain uses TRBV7-2 with TRBJ1-6; TRBD1 is a possible D gene (6 bases). The CDR3 contains 14 residues. Trimming removed 6 bases at V and 1 base at J, with 7 bases between. Germline loops: CDR1 SGHTA, CDR2 FQGNSA. This chain's CDR3 is CASRQGSYNSPLHF. Here the CDR3 DNA reads TGTGCCAGCAGACAGGGTTCCTATAATTCACCCCTCCACTTT.

V usage is TRBV6-2 or TRBV6-3 and J usage is TRBJ1-4, with a weak D call TRBD1 (6 bases). V was trimmed by 6 bases and J by 1 base, leaving 15 bases between them. The CDR3 spans 16 residues. The germline gives CDR1 MNHEY, CDR2 SVGEGT. CDR3 bases: TGTGCCAGCAGCATAAGATGGACAGAAACTAATGAAAAACTGTTTTTT. Translating gives CASSIRWTETNEKLFF.

The rearrangement joins TRBV4-1 to TRBJ2-3, with D perhaps TRBD1 (7 bases). The V gene's germline CDR1 is MGHRA and CDR2 YSYEKL. Deletions cut 4 bases from V and 4 bases from J, with 18 bases between. The CDR3 totals 16 residues. The CDR3 DNA reads TGCGCCAGCAGCCCTAAGGGGGGCCAGGGGGCAGATACGCAGTATTTT. Translation gives CASSPKGGQGADTQYF.